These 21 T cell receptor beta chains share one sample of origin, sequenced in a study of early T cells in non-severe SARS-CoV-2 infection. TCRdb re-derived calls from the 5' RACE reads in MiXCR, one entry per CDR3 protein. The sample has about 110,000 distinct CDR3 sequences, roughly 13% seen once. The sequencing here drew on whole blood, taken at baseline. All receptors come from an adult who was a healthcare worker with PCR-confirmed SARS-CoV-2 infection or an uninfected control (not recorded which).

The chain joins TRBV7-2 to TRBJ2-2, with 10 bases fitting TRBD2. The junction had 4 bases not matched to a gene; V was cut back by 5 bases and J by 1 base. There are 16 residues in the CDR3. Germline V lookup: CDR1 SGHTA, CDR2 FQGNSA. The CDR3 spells CASSGSGRLNTGELFF. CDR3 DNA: TGTGCCAGCAGCGGTAGCGGGAGGCTGAACACCGGGGAGCTGTTTTTT.

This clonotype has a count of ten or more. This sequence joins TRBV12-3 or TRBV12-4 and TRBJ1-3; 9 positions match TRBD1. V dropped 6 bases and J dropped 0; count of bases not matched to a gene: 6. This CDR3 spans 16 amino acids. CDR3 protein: CASRSPTGGSGNTIYF. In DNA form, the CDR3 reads TGTGCCAGCAGATCCCCGACAGGGGGCTCTGGAAACACCATATATTTT.

The DNA of the CDR3 is TGTGCCAGCAGCTTAAAGAACAGGGACACAGATACGCAGTATTTT. This sequence encodes CASSLKNRDTDTQYF. V and J are TRBV5-4 and TRBJ2-3, with D perhaps matching TRBD1 (6 bases). This CDR3 has 15 amino acids. Germline loops: CDR1 SGHNT, CDR2 YYREEE (reference sequence). Trimming took 2 bases from V and 2 from J, leaving 12 bases between them. Complete variable domain (other parts from reference TRBV5-4 and TRBJ2-3): ETGVTQSPTHLIKTRGQQVTLRCSSQSGHNTVSWYQQALGQGPQFIFQYYREEENGRGNFPPRFSGLQFPNYSSELNVNALELDDSALYLCASSLKNRDTDTQYFGPGTRLTVL.

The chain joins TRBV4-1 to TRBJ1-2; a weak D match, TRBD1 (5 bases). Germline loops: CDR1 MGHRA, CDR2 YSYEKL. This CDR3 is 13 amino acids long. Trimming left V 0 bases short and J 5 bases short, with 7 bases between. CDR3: CASSQDRVYGYTF. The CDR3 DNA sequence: TGCGCCAGCAGCCAAGACAGGGTGTATGGCTACACCTTC.

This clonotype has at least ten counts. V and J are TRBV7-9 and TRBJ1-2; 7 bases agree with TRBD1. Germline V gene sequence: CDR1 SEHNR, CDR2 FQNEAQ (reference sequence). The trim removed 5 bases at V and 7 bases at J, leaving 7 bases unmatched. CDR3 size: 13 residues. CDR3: CASSRGGTAGYTF. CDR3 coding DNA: TGTGCCAGCAGCCGGGGCGGGACAGCTGGCTACACCTTC.

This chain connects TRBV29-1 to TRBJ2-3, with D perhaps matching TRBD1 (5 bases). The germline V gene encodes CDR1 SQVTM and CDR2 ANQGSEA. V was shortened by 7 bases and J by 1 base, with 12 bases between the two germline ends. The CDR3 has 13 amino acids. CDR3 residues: CSATPTGTDTQYF. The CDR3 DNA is TGCAGCGCTACGCCGACAGGCACAGATACGCAGTATTTT.

The CDR3 loop reads CATSRGGFHEKLFF. The CDR3 region has the DNA TGTGCCACCAGCAGAGGGGGATTTCATGAAAAACTGTTTTTT. The chain joins TRBV15 to TRBJ1-4; unclear D gene. The CDR3 totals 14 residues. CDR1 and CDR2 (germline): LNHNV, YYDKDF (reference sequence). The V end lost 1 base, the J end lost 6 bases, and 9 bases lay between the germline ends. The variable domain in full, with the rest retrieved from reference TRBV15 and TRBJ1-4, is DAMVIQNPRYQVTQFGKPVTLSCSQTLNHNVMYWYQQKSSQAPKLLFHYYDKDFNNEADTPDNFQSRRPNTSFCFLDIRSPGLGDTAMYLCATSRGGFHEKLFFGSGTQLSVL.

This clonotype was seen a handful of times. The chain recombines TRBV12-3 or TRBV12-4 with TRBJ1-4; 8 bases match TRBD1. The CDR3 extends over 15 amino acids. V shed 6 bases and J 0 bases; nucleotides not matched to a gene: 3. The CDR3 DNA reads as TGTGCCAGCAGCGGGACAGGTGCAACTAATGAAAAACTGTTTTTT. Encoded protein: CASSGTGATNEKLFF.

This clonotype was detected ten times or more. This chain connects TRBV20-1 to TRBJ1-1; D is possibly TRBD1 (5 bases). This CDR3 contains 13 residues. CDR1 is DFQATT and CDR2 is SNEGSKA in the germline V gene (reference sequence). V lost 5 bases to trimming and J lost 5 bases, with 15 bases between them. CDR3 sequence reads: CSALDQGGTEAFF. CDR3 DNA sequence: TGCAGTGCTCTCGACCAGGGAGGAACTGAAGCTTTCTTT.

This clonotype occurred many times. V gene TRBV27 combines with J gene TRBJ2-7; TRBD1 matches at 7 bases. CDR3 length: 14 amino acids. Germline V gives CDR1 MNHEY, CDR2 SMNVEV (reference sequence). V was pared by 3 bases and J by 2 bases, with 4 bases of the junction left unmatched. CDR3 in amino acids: CASSFGQATYEQYF. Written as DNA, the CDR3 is TGTGCCAGCAGTTTCGGACAGGCTACCTACGAGCAGTACTTC.

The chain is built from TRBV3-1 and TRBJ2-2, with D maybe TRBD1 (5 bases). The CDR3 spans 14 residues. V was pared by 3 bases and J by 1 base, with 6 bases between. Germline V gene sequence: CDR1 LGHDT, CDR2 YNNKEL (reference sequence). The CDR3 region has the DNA TGTGCCAGCAGCCAGACAGTGAACACCGGGGAGCTGTTTTTT. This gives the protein CASSQTVNTGELFF.

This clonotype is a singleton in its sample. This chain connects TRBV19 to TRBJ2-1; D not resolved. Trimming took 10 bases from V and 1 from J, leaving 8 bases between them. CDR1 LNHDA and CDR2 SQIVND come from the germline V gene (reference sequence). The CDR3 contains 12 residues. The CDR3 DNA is TGTGCCACCCGGGTTTCCTACAATGAGCAGTTCTTC. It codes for CATRVSYNEQFF.

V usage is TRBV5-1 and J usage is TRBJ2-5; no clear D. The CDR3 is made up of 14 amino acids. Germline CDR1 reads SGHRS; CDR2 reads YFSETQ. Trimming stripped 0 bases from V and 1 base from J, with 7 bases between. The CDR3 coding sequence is TGCGCCAGCAGCTTGGGCTCAAGCCAAGAGACCCAGTACTTC. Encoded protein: CASSLGSSQETQYF.

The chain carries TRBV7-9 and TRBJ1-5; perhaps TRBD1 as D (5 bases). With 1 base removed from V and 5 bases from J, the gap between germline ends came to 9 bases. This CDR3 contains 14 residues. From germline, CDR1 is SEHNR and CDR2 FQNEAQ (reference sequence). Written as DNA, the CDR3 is TGTGCCAGCAGCTTAGGGGGACCCGATCAGCCCCAGCATTTT. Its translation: CASSLGGPDQPQHF.

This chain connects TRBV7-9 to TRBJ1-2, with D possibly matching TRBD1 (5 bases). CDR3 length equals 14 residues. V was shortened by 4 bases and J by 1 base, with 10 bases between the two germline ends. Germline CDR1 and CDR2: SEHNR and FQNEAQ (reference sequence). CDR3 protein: CASSSPRGNYGYTF. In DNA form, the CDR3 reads TGTGCCAGCAGCTCACCTAGGGGTAACTATGGCTACACCTTC.

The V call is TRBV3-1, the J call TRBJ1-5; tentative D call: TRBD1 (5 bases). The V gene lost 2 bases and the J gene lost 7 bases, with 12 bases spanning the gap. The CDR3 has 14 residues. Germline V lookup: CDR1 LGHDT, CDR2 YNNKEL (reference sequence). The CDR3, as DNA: TGTGCCAGCAGCCAAAGCCGGGGCCGCCAGCCCCAGCATTTT. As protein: CASSQSRGRQPQHF.

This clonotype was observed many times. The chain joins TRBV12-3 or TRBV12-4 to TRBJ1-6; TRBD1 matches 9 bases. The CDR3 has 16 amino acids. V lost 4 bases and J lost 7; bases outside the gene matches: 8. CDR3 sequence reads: CASSSGQGGKNSPLHF. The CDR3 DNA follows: TGTGCCAGCAGTTCGGGACAGGGAGGGAAAAATTCACCCCTCCACTTT.

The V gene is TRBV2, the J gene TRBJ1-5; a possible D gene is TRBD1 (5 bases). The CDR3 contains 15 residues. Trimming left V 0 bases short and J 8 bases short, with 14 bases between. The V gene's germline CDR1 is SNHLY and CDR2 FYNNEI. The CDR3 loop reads CASSEAGVVSKPQHF. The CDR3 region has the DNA TGTGCCAGCAGTGAAGCAGGGGTGGTTAGTAAGCCCCAGCATTTT.

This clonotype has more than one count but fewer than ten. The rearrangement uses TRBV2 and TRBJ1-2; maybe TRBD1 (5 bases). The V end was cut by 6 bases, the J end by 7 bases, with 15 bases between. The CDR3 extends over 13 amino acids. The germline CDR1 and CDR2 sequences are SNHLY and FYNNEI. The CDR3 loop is CASSPGPRGGYTF. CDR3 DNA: TGTGCCAGCAGCCCCGGGCCAAGGGGTGGCTACACCTTC.

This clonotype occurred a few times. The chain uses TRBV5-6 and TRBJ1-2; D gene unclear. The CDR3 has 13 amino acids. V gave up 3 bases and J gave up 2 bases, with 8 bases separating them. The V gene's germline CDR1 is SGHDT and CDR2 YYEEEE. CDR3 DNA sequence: TGTGCCAGCAGCTCTTGGGGAAACTATGGCTACACCTTC. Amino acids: CASSSWGNYGYTF.

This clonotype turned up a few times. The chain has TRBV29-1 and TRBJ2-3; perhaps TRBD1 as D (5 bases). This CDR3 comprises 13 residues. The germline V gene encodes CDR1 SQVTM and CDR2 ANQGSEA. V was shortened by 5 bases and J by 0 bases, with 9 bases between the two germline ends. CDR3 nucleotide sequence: TGCAGCGTTAGGGGTCTTAGCACAGATACGCAGTATTTT. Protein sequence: CSVRGLSTDTQYF.